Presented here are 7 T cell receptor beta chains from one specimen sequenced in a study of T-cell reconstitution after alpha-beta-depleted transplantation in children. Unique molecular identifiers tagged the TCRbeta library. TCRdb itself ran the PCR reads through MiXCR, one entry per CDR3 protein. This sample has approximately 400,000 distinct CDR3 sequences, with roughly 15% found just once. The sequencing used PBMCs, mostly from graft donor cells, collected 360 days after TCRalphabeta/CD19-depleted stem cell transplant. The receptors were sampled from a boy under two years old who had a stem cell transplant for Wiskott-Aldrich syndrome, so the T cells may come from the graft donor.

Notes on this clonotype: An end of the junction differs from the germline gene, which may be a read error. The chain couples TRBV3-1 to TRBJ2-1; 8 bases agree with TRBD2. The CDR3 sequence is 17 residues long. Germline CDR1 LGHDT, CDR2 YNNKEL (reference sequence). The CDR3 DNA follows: TGTGCCAGCTGCCAGCCGATTCAACTAGCGGTATACAATGAGCAGTTCTTC. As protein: CASCQPIQLAVYNEQFF.

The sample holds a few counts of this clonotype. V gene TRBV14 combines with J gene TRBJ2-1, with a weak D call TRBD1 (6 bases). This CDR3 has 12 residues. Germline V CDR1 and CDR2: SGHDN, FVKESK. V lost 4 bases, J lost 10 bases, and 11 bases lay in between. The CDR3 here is CASSLQGTEQFF. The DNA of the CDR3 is TGTGCCAGCAGCCTCCAGGGGACAGAGCAGTTCTTC.

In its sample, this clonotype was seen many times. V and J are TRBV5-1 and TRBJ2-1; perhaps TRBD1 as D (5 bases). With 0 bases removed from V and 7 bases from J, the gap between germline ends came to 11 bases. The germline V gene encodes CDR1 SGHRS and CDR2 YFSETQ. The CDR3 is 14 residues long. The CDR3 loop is CASSLGGQENEQFF. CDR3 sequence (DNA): TGCGCCAGCAGCTTGGGGGGCCAGGAGAATGAGCAGTTCTTC.

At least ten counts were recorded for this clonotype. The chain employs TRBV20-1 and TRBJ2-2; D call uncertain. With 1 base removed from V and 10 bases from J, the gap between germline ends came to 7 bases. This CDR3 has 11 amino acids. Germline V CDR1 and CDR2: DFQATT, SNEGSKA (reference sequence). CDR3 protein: CSARGVEELFF. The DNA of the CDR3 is TGCAGTGCTAGAGGGGTAGAGGAGCTGTTTTTT.

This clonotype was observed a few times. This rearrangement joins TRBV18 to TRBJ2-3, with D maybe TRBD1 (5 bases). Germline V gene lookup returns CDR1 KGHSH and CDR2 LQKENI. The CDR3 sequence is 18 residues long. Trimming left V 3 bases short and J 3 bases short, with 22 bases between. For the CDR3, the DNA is TGTGCCAGCTCACCCCTAGTCGTCAGGGTCAAGTCGACAGATACGCAGTATTTT. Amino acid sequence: CASSPLVVRVKSTDTQYF.

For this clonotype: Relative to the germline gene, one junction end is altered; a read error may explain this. This CDR3 is CSVKESSYNEQFF. Here the CDR3 DNA reads TGCAGCGTTAAAGAGAGCTCCTACAATGAGCAGTTCTTC. The rearrangement joins TRBV29-1 to TRBJ2-1; D is uncertain. CDR1 and CDR2 from the germline V gene are SQVTM and ANQGSEA. This CDR3 has 13 residues.

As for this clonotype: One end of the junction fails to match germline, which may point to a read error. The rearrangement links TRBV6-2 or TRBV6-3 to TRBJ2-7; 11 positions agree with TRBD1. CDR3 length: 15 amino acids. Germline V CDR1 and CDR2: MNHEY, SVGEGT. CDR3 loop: CASSPWGSDRDRGTF. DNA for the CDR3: TGTGCCAGCAGTCCCTGGGGGAGCGACCGGGACAGGGGGACCTTC.